Only a few counts were recorded for the clone carrying this TCR beta chain. Its antigen is unknown. The sample belongs to a study of somatic mutations in cytotoxic T cells in rheumatoid arthritis. General study points: Levels of CD8+ T-cell clonality in rheumatoid arthritis patients were statistically indistinguishable from those seen in age-matched healthy controls, with no significant difference. In rheumatoid arthritis patients, unlike healthy controls, CD8+ clonality rose with age.

Method: immunoSEQ multiplex PCR; TCRdb's copy keeps in-frame clones and lacks some. The sample holds approximately 9,800 clones; over 75% are singletons and the top ten take 19%. The CDR3 spans 15 residues. J lost 7 bases, V lost 0 bases, and 9 bases had no gene match. Germline values: CDR1 MGHRA, CDR2 YSYEKL. This TCR came from a woman between 45 and 65 years old in good health. Input material: CD8+ T cells sorted from blood. This rearrangement joins TRBV4-1 to TRBJ2-7; the match to TRBD2 covers 7 bases. CDR3 loop: CASSQDRGVSEEQYF. The CDR3, as DNA: TGCGCCAGCAGCCAAGATCGGGGGGTAAGTGAAGAGCAGTACTTC.